This T cell receptor beta chain was observed in a study of vaccination effects on CD4 cells after COVID-19. Clones were read by immunoSEQ multiplex PCR, and TCRdb kept only the in-frame ones, dropping some. The data contain some 50,000 clones, about 76% of them singletons. Comments on this clone: The target antigen is unknown.

The CDR3 extends over 13 amino acids. Trimming removed 6 bases at V and 0 bases at J, with 9 bases between. The germline V gene has CDR1 SQVTM and CDR2 ANQGSEA. CD4+ T cells specific for antigen were expanded with viral peptide pools by the ViraFEST assay before sequencing. CD4+ T cells were isolated after less than 13 days of culture. Subjects were given two BNT162b2 or mRNA-1273 vaccine doses. Cultures used about 2 million PBMC per well, 9.5 to 10 IU/ml IL-2 and 9.5 to 10 ug/ml peptides. On day 3 and again on day 7, half the medium was replaced with IL-2 medium. Broader study findings: The study found marked clonal contraction of infection- and vaccine-induced clones late after vaccination.

The sequencing used CD4+ T cells from PBMCs cultured with HCoV-OC43 spike peptides, collected after COVID-19 vaccination. This sample's subset: HCoV-OC43 spike overlapping peptide pool stimulation. The chain recombines TRBV29-1 with TRBJ1-3; TRBD1 might be the D (5 bases). The sequence was obtained from a human donor who received a COVID-19 vaccine. The CDR3 DNA follows: TGCAGCGTAGACAGATACTCTGGAAACACCATATATTTT. It specifies CSVDRYSGNTIYF.